Listed below are T cell receptor beta chains from one sample, sequenced in a study of neurological immune-mediated disorders. Each CDR3 protein gets one entry after TCRdb re-called the 5' RACE reads with MiXCR. The repertoire includes tens of thousands of distinct CDR3 sequences, roughly 3% of them detected once, and around 16% sits in the top ten. Sequences were obtained from PBMCs. These receptors all come from a woman aged 50 to 60 with multiple sclerosis. Each CDR3 is given with its conserved first and last residue. The D gene is left open where the match is weak. Size tells how often a clone was seen (once, few, many) or the class of an expanded clone, and some rows leave it out.

DNA,CDR3,size,V,D,J
TGTGCCAGCAAGCTATCGGGGAAGGGTGCCAACGTCCTGACTTTC,CASKLSGKGANVLTF,many,TRBV7-9,.,TRBJ2-6
TGCGCCAGCAGTGATCCGGGGGCCTACCAGCCCCAGCATTTT,CASSDPGAYQPQHF,many,TRBV10-2,.,TRBJ1-5
TGCAGTGCTAGAGATCACCGACTAGCGGGGACCACAGATACGCAGTATTTT,CSARDHRLAGTTDTQYF,many,TRBV20-1,TRBD2,TRBJ2-3
TGCAGCTGCAGGGCGGGAGATGGCACAGATACGCAGTATTTT,CSCRAGDGTDTQYF,many,TRBV20-1,TRBD2,TRBJ2-3
TGTGCCAGCAGTGCAGGGGTGAACACTGAAGCTTTCTTT,CASSAGVNTEAFF,many,TRBV25-1,.,TRBJ1-1
TGCAGTGCTAGAGTTATAGACGGTTCTTGGGGCAATCAGCCCCAGCATTTT,CSARVIDGSWGNQPQHF,many,TRBV20-1,.,TRBJ1-5
TGCAGTGCTAGAGGGGCTGAAGCAGGGGTAGCGGAGACCCAGTACTTC,CSARGAEAGVAETQYF,many,TRBV20-1,.,TRBJ2-5
TGTGCCAGCAGTGAAGAACTAGAGGGGGGGTTAGCCAAAAACATTCAGTACTTC,CASSEELEGGLAKNIQYF,.,TRBV2,.,TRBJ2-4
TGTGCCAGCAGCTTCAGGGGAGTCGGGGAGACCCAGTACTTC,CASSFRGVGETQYF,many,TRBV5-4,.,TRBJ2-5
TGTGCCAGCAGCTTAAGGGCGGGAACGACTAATGAGCAGTTCTTC,CASSLRAGTTNEQFF,many,TRBV7-3,.,TRBJ2-1
TGTGCCATCAGTGAGACACGGAACACTGAAGCTTTCTTT,CAISETRNTEAFF,many,TRBV10-3,.,TRBJ1-1
TGTGCCAGCAGTATCTCCCCTCAGGGGACTATAAACACCGGGGAGCTGTTTTTT,CASSISPQGTINTGELFF,many,TRBV27,.,TRBJ2-2
TGCGCCAGCAGCCCGGAGGGGGTGGGGACTGAAGCTTTCTTT,CASSPEGVGTEAFF,many,TRBV5-1,.,TRBJ1-1
TGCAGTGCCAGACAACTGGACAGTGGGATCTCCGGGGAGCTGTTTTTT,CSARQLDSGISGELFF,many,TRBV20-1,.,TRBJ2-2
TGTGCCAGCAGCCCCAACACTGGAGCTCAGAATCAGCCCCAGCATTTT,CASSPNTGAQNQPQHF,many,TRBV7-9,.,TRBJ1-5
TGTGCCAGCAGCTTAGGCCAGGGGTCAAATCAGCCCCAGCATTTT,CASSLGQGSNQPQHF,many,TRBV5-1,.,TRBJ1-5